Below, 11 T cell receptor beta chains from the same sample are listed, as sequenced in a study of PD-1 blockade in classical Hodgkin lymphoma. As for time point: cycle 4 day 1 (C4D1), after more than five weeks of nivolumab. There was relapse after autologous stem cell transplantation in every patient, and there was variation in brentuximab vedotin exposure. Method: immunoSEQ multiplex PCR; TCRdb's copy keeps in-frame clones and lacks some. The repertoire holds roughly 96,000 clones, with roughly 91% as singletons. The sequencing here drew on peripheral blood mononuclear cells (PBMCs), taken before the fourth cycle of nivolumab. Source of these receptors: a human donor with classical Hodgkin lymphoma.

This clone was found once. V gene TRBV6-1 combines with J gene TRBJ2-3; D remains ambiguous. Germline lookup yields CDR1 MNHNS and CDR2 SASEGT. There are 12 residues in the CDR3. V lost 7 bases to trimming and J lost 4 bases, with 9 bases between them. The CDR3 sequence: CASISLPDTQYF. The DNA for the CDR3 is TGTGCCAGCATCTCCCTCCCAGATACGCAGTATTTT.

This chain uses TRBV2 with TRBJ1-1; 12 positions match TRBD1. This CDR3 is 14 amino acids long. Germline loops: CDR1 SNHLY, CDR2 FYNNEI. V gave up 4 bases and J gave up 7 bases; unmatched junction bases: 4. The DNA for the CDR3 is TGTGCCAGCAGTGTAGGGACAGGGGGCGATGAAGCTTTCTTT. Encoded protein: CASSVGTGGDEAFF.

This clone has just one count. The CDR3 sequence: CASSLPGRKSSYNEQFF. DNA of the CDR3: TGTGCCAGCAGTTTACCTGGGCGGAAGAGCTCCTACAATGAGCAGTTCTTC. The chain employs TRBV27 and TRBJ2-1; D unresolved. V lost 2 bases to trimming and J lost 0 bases, with 14 bases between them. The CDR3 spans 17 residues. Germline CDR1 reads MNHEY; CDR2 reads SMNVEV (reference sequence).

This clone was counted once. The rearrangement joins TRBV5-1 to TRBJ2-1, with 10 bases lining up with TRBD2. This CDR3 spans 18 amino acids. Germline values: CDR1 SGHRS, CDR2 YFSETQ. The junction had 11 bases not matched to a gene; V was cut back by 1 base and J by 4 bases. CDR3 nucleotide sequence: TGCGCCAGCAGCTTGTATGCTAGCGGGAGAGGGGGGTACAATGAGCAGTTCTTC. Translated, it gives CASSLYASGRGGYNEQFF.

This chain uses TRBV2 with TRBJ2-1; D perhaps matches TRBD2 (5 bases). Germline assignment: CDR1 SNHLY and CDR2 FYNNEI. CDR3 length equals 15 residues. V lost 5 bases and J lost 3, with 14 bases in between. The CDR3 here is CASSTQADFYNEQFF. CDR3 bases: TGTGCCAGCAGTACCCAAGCGGATTTCTACAATGAGCAGTTCTTC. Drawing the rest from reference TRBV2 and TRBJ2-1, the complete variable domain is EPEVTQTPSHQVTQMGQEVILRCVPISNHLYFYWYRQILGQKVEFLVSFYNNEISEKSEIFDDQFSVERPDGSNFTLKIRSTKLEDSAMYFCASSTQADFYNEQFFGPGTRLTVL.

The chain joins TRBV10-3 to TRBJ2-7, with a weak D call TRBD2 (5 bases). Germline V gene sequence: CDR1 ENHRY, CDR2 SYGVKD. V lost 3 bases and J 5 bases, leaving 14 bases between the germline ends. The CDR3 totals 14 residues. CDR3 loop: CAISDSAAGNEQYF. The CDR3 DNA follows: TGTGCCATCAGTGATAGCGCAGCCGGGAACGAGCAGTACTTC.

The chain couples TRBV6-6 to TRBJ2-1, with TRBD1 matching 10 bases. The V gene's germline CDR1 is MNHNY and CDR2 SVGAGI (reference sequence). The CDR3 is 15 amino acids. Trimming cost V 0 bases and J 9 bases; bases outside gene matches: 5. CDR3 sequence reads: CASSYSGQGDFEQFF. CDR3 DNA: TGTGCCAGCAGTTACTCCGGACAGGGGGATTTTGAGCAGTTCTTC.

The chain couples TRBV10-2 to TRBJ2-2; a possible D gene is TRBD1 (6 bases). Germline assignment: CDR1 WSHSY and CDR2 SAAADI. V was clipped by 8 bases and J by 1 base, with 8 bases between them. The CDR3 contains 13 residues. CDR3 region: CASGTLNTGELFF. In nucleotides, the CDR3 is TGCGCCAGCGGGACACTGAACACCGGGGAGCTGTTTTTT.

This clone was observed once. The CDR3 nucleotides are TGTGCCATCAGGGCTAAGGCGCCGGGGACTGAAGCTTTCTTT. Its translation is CAIRAKAPGTEAFF. The V gene is TRBV10-3, the J gene TRBJ1-1, with D unresolved. Germline CDR1 and CDR2: ENHRY and SYGVKD. V was shortened by 6 bases and J by 5 bases, with 16 bases between the two germline ends. This CDR3 comprises 14 residues.

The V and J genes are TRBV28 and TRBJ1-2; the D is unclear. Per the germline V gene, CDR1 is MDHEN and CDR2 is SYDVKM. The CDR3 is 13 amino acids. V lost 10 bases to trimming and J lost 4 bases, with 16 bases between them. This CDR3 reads CAIALTPSYGYTF. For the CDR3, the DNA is TGTGCCATCGCACTAACCCCCAGCTATGGCTACACCTTC.

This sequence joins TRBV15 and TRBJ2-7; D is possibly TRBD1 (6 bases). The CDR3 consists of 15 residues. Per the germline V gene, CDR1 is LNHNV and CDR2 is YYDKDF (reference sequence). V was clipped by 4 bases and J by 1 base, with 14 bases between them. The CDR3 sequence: CATSNLGGTSYEQYF. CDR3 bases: TGTGCCACCAGCAATTTAGGGGGAACATCCTACGAGCAGTACTTC.